The rows below give T cell receptor beta chains drawn from one sample of a study of blood T cell repertoires in COVID-19. Sequencing used immunoSEQ multiplex PCR; TCRdb keeps in-frame clones, though not all of them. Of a few hundred thousand clones in the sample, 89% were seen once. The sample was peripheral blood. These receptors were obtained from a woman between 40 and 50 years old who had recovered from COVID-19. The CDR3 runs from the conserved cysteine through the conserved F or W. D genes are given only for firm matches. The size field is filled for only some rows; it gives once, few, many or a size class.

d_gene	len	abundance	v_gene	j_gene	CDR3nt	CDR3aa
TRBD1	14	-	TRBV5-1	TRBJ2-1	TGCGCCAGCAGCCCGGGACAGAGTTACAATGAGCAGTTCTTC	CASSPGQSYNEQFF
-	14	once	TRBV7-2	TRBJ2-7	TGTGCCAGCAGCCAGGCCCCTAGCCCGTGGGAGCAGTACTTC	CASSQAPSPWEQYF
-	12	-	TRBV30	TRBJ2-5	TGTGCCTGGGGGGCGGGGATGGAGACCCAGTACTTC	CAWGAGMETQYF
-	14	-	TRBV29-1	TRBJ2-5	TGCAGCGTAGAGATTACAGGGACGGGAGAGACCCAGTACTTC	CSVEITGTGETQYF
TRBD1	14	-	TRBV9	TRBJ2-2	TGTGCCAGCAGCGCCCGACAGGGGGCCGGGGAGCTGTTTTTT	CASSARQGAGELFF
TRBD1	15	once	TRBV11-3	TRBJ2-5	TGTGCCAGCAGAGGAACCGGGACAGGGCAAGAGACCCAGTACTTC	CASRGTGTGQETQYF
-	14	-	TRBV7-2	TRBJ1-3	TGTGCCAGCAGCTTAAAGGTGGAGGGAAACACCATATATTTT	CASSLKVEGNTIYF
TRBD1	13	-	TRBV19	TRBJ1-4	TGTGCCAGTAGTAGGGACAGGGGTAGGCAACTGTTTTTT	CASSRDRGRQLFF
-	17	-	TRBV9	TRBJ1-3	TGTGCCAGCGCCCCTCACGGGACACCTAACTCTGGAAACACCATATATTTT	CASAPHGTPNSGNTIYF
-	14	once	TRBV11-3	TRBJ2-3	TGTGCCAGCGGAGCCGGGATCTCACTAGATACGCAGTATTTT	CASGAGISLDTQYF
-	18	once	TRBV21-1	TRBJ2-1	TGTGCCAGCAGCAAAGGGGACAGACGGGGGCCCCCCTACAATGAGCAGTTCTTC	CASSKGDRRGPPYNEQFF
-	15	-	TRBV7-2	TRBJ1-3	TGTGCCAGCAGCTTAGGACTGCCGTCTGGAAACACCATATATTTT	CASSLGLPSGNTIYF
TRBD2	15	-	TRBV5-4	TRBJ2-5	TGTGCCAGCAGCTGGACTAGCGGGGATCAAGAGACCCAGTACTTC	CASSWTSGDQETQYF
TRBD2	16	-	TRBV5-8	TRBJ2-5	TGTGCCAGTCCCCGGCGGGGACTAGCGGGAGAAGAGACCCAGTACTTC	CASPRRGLAGEETQYF
TRBD1	15	-	TRBV5-6	TRBJ1-5	TGTGCCAGCAGCTTGTATCCGACAGGGAATCAGCCCCAGCATTTT	CASSLYPTGNQPQHF
-	14	few	TRBV10-2	TRBJ1-2	TGCGCCAGCAGTGAGTCGACGGGAACCTATGGCTACACCTTC	CASSESTGTYGYTF
-	15	-	TRBV27	TRBJ1-6	TGTGCCAGCAAATTACCGAGCTCCTATAATTCACCCCTCCACTTT	CASKLPSSYNSPLHF
TRBD1	13	-	TRBV30	TRBJ2-1	TGTGCCTGGGAACCGGGACAGGGGCTTGAGCAGTTCTTC	CAWEPGQGLEQFF
-	15	-	TRBV10-2	TRBJ1-2	TGCGCCAGCAGTAATAGCGGGGGGGGGAACTATGGCTACACCTTC	CASSNSGGGNYGYTF
-	15	-	TRBV27	TRBJ1-1	TGTGCCAACCCGGAAGGGGACACCATGAACACTGAAGCTTTCTTT	CANPEGDTMNTEAFF
TRBD1	16	-	TRBV7-2	TRBJ2-3	TGTGCCAGCAGCTTAGGGGGACAGGGGCCAGGGGATACGCAGTATTTT	CASSLGGQGPGDTQYF
-	13	-	TRBV11-2	TRBJ2-2	TGTGCCAGCCGCAGGCCTCCAGCCGGGGAGCTGTTTTTT	CASRRPPAGELFF
-	15	once	TRBV19	TRBJ2-3	TGTGCCAGTAGCACCGACTTATTTCGGACAGATACGCAGTATTTT	CASSTDLFRTDTQYF
-	13	-	TRBV6-5	TRBJ1-6	TGTGCCAGCAGTTACTCGCAGAATTCACCCCTCCACTTT	CASSYSQNSPLHF
-	14	-	TRBV5-1	TRBJ1-1	TGCGCCAGCTGCATTAGCCCTGAGAACACTGAAGCTTTCTTT	CASCISPENTEAFF
-	13	once	TRBV18	TRBJ2-6	TGTGCCAGCTCCTTATCTGGGGCCAACGTCCTGACTTTC	CASSLSGANVLTF
-	16	-	TRBV28	TRBJ1-1	TGTGCCAGCAGTTTCTCCTCGGACAGCACGAACACTGAAGCTTTCTTT	CASSFSSDSTNTEAFF
-	15	-	TRBV6-2/TRBV6-3	TRBJ1-3	TGTGCCAGCAGTTACTCGTCAGCGGGCGGAAACACCATATATTTT	CASSYSSAGGNTIYF
-	13	-	TRBV9	TRBJ1-1	TGTGCCAGCAGCGTAGTCCAGGACACTGAAGCTTTCTTT	CASSVVQDTEAFF
TRBD1	15	-	TRBV11-3	TRBJ1-2	TGTGCCAGCAGCTTACGGACAGGGGGGAACTATGGCTACACCTTC	CASSLRTGGNYGYTF
-	13	-	TRBV14	TRBJ1-6	TGTGCCAGCAGCCAAGATCTTGGCTCACCCCTCCACTTT	CASSQDLGSPLHF
TRBD2	17	-	TRBV9	TRBJ2-5	TGTGCCAGCAGCGCAAAGGGACTAGCGGGGGTCGGAGAGACCCAGTACTTC	CASSAKGLAGVGETQYF
-	13	-	TRBV30	TRBJ1-5	TGTGCCTGGAGTGAGGCGGCCTTAGGACCCCAGCATTTT	CAWSEAALGPQHF
TRBD2	16	-	TRBV13	TRBJ2-3	TGTGCCAGCAGCTGGCGGACTAGCGGATACACAGATACGCAGTATTTT	CASSWRTSGYTDTQYF
TRBD2	16	-	TRBV19	TRBJ2-3	TGTGCCAGTAGTAGGGGACTAGCGGCAATCACAGATACGCAGTATTTT	CASSRGLAAITDTQYF
-	12	-	TRBV5-1	TRBJ1-2	TGCGCCAGCAGCTTGGAAGGGAGTGGCTACACCTTC	CASSLEGSGYTF
-	17	-	TRBV7-8	TRBJ1-5	TGTGCCAGCAGCCCCACGGGGGGCACTTATAGCAATCAGCCCCAGCATTTT	CASSPTGGTYSNQPQHF
-	12	-	TRBV4-1	TRBJ2-2	TGCGCCAGCAGCCGGAGGACCGGGGAGCTGTTTTTT	CASSRRTGELFF
TRBD1	16	once	TRBV28	TRBJ1-5	TGTGCCAGCAGTATCTGGACAGGGGGCAACAATCAGCCCCAGCATTTT	CASSIWTGGNNQPQHF